This entry lists 29 T cell receptor beta chains sequenced from one sample in a study of blood T cells in healthy people across ages. It was with a sample-barcoded 5' primer and a J-beta primer mix that a second PCR of roughly 7 to 12 cycles was run. TCRdb recomputed calls from the 5' RACE reads with MiXCR, one row per CDR3 protein. The sample consists of about 1.4 million distinct CDR3 sequences, roughly 64% of them appearing once. The sample comprised blood. These receptors were collected from a man younger than 35 in good health.

The chain has TRBV7-6 and TRBJ2-2; D remains ambiguous. The CDR3 is 11 residues long. CDR1 SGHVS and CDR2 FNYEAQ come from the germline V gene. Between the trimmed V and J ends, which lost 8 bases and 5 bases, there was a span of 6 bases. This CDR3 is CASVLTGELFF. The CDR3 nucleotides read TGTGCCAGCGTACTAACCGGGGAGCTGTTTTTT.

The V and J genes are TRBV4-1 and TRBJ1-2; 12 bases fit TRBD1. This CDR3 region has 18 residues. The germline V gene has CDR1 MGHRA and CDR2 YSYEKL. V lost 4 bases, J lost 3 bases, and 12 bases stayed unmatched. CDR3 residues: CASSRTGTGGGVDYGYTF. For the CDR3, the DNA is TGCGCCAGCAGCCGGACCGGGACAGGGGGCGGCGTAGACTATGGCTACACCTTC.

This clonotype appeared a few times. J is TRBJ2-1 and V is TRBV28; D uncertain. The CDR3 totals 17 residues. Germline V gives CDR1 MDHEN, CDR2 SYDVKM. The germline V and J ends were trimmed by 5 bases and 0 bases, with 17 bases remaining between them. The CDR3 DNA reads as TGTGCCAGCAGTCGCTACCATCCGGAACCCTCCTACAATGAGCAGTTCTTC. Protein: CASSRYHPEPSYNEQFF.

There are a few counts of this clonotype. The genes are TRBV2 and TRBJ2-1, with D perhaps matching TRBD2 (5 bases). V gave up 2 bases and J gave up 5 bases, with 13 bases separating them. The CDR3 has 15 amino acids. CDR1 SNHLY and CDR2 FYNNEI come from the germline V gene. The CDR3 DNA reads as TGTGCCAGCAGTGAATTGGAGGTCTCTCACAATGAGCAGTTCTTC. It specifies CASSELEVSHNEQFF.

This clonotype was seen once. The chain carries TRBV4-1 and TRBJ2-3; D is uncertain. CDR1 MGHRA and CDR2 YSYEKL come from the germline V gene. The CDR3 is made up of 13 amino acids. Trimming pared 6 bases from V and 5 bases from J, leaving 12 bases between. In DNA form, the CDR3 reads TGCGCCAGCAGTCCAAACTCGGAAGATACGCAGTATTTT. Amino acids: CASSPNSEDTQYF.

This clonotype occurred a few times. The chain employs TRBV25-1 and TRBJ2-7; 7 bases agree with TRBD1. This CDR3 has 14 residues. Germline V gives CDR1 MGHDK, CDR2 SYGVNS. V gave up 7 bases and J gave up 0 bases; unmatched junction bases: 6. The CDR3 nucleotides are TGTGCCAGCACCAAGACAGGGAGCTCCTACGAGCAGTACTTC. Amino acids: CASTKTGSSYEQYF.

The V gene is TRBV4-3, the J gene TRBJ2-7; D gene uncertain. The length of the CDR3 is 16 residues. V lost 2 bases, J lost 5 bases, and 19 bases lay in between. Germline V gives CDR1 LGHNA, CDR2 YSLEER. The CDR3 reads CASSQSPKAGAHEQYF. In nucleotides, the CDR3 is TGCGCCAGCAGCCAATCCCCTAAGGCAGGAGCCCACGAGCAGTACTTC.

The chain links TRBV5-5 to TRBJ2-1, with D perhaps TRBD2 (6 bases). The V gene lost 4 bases and the J gene lost 5 bases, with 16 bases spanning the gap. This CDR3 comprises 15 residues. The germline V gene has CDR1 SGHKS and CDR2 YYEKEE (reference sequence). The CDR3 DNA follows: TGTGCCAGCAGCCACCCCGGGACTGATGACAATGAGCAGTTCTTC. Encoded protein: CASSHPGTDDNEQFF.

V is TRBV20-1 and J is TRBJ2-7; 9 bases match TRBD2. The CDR3 is made up of 14 amino acids. J was trimmed by 2 bases and V by 7 bases; bases with no gene match: 9. The germline V gene encodes CDR1 DFQATT and CDR2 SNEGSKA (reference sequence). CDR3 bases: TGCAGTGGGGTAGCGGGGGCCCTTCCCTACGAGCAGTACTTC. Translating it yields CSGVAGALPYEQYF.

The chain recombines TRBV27 with TRBJ2-7, with D maybe TRBD1 (5 bases). Trimming shortened V by 3 bases and J by 2 bases, and 11 bases separated the two germline ends. Germline values: CDR1 MNHEY, CDR2 SMNVEV (reference sequence). The CDR3 is 14 residues long. CDR3: CASSFSTGPYEQYF. Here the CDR3 DNA reads TGTGCCAGCAGTTTTTCAACAGGCCCCTACGAGCAGTACTTC.

The chain couples TRBV11-2 to TRBJ2-5, with TRBD2 identical over 8 bases. CDR3 length: 18 amino acids. The J segment lost 1 base and the V segment lost 1 base, leaving 11 bases of the junction unmatched. Germline V lookup: CDR1 SGHAT, CDR2 FQNNGV. Here the CDR3 DNA reads TGTGCCAGCAGCTTAGCCGAGGAGCTAGCGGGTGTCCAAGAGACCCAGTACTTC. This gives the protein CASSLAEELAGVQETQYF.

In this sample, this clonotype turned up once. V is TRBV12-3 or TRBV12-4 and J is TRBJ1-1; D gene uncertain. The CDR3 covers 12 residues. V dropped 3 bases and J dropped 12 bases, with 14 bases sitting between them. CDR3 sequence: CASSFEGFEPFF. The CDR3, as DNA: TGTGCCAGCAGTTTCGAGGGATTCGAGCCTTTCTTT.

The genes are TRBV6-2 or TRBV6-3 and TRBJ2-5; 8 nucleotides line up with TRBD1. There are 15 residues in the CDR3. Germline V lookup: CDR1 MNHEY, CDR2 SVGEGT. With 0 bases clipped from V and 3 bases from J, the junction kept 3 bases outside the gene matches. The chain's CDR3 is CASSYSYRGKETQYF. CDR3 nucleotides: TGTGCCAGCAGTTACTCGTACAGGGGGAAAGAGACCCAGTACTTC.

Concerning this clonotype: The junction and the germline gene differ at one end; a read error may be behind it. The rearrangement links TRBV4-1 to TRBJ2-2; possibly TRBD1 for D (7 bases). The CDR3 contains 15 residues. In germline, CDR1 is MGHRA, CDR2 YSYEKL. The DNA of the CDR3 is TGTGCCAGCAGTCAAGCCCTAGGGGGCACCGGGGAGGTGTTTTTT. The encoded protein is CASSQALGGTGEVFF.

In its sample, this clonotype was seen a few times. The genes are TRBV7-6 and TRBJ2-7; possible D gene TRBD2, 6 bases. The germline CDR1 and CDR2 sequences are SGHVS and FNYEAQ. The CDR3 runs 14 residues. Deletions cut 5 bases from V and 5 bases from J, with 16 bases between. The CDR3 region is CASSLSGRTDEQYF. The CDR3 DNA reads TGTGCCAGCAGCCTATCTGGGAGGACGGACGAGCAGTACTTC.

For this clonotype: In this CDR3 the conserved last residue, phenylalanine or tryptophan, is missing, so a read error is likely. V and J are TRBV6-5 and TRBJ1-2; D perhaps matches TRBD1 (6 bases). The CDR3 consists of 14 residues. Germline V gene lookup returns CDR1 MNHEY and CDR2 SVGAGI. The ends were cut back, 6 bases at V and 6 bases at J, with 17 bases in the middle. DNA for the CDR3: TGTGCCAGCAGCGTTCAGGGGAGGGGGGATGGCTACACCTTA. It is translated as CASSVQGRGDGYTL.

The rearrangement links TRBV5-5 to TRBJ2-2; maybe TRBD2 (5 bases). The CDR3 extends over 15 amino acids. V lost 2 bases and J lost 6, with 14 bases in between. Germline V gene sequence: CDR1 SGHKS, CDR2 YYEKEE (reference sequence). CDR3: CASSFWASLSGELFF. CDR3 nucleotides: TGTGCCAGCAGCTTCTGGGCTAGCCTGTCCGGGGAGCTGTTTTTT.

The chain uses TRBV6-6 and TRBJ2-1, with 10 bases lining up with TRBD1. Per germline, CDR1 MNHNY and CDR2 SVGAGI (reference sequence). The V gene end was trimmed by 9 bases and the J gene end by 4 bases; junction bases not matched to a gene: 6. The length of the CDR3 is 14 residues. Here the CDR3 reads CASKGQGGYNEQFF. The CDR3 coding sequence is TGTGCCAGTAAAGGACAGGGGGGATACAATGAGCAGTTCTTC.

This clonotype was counted only a few times. The CDR3 loop reads CASSDTGWYF. In DNA form, the CDR3 reads TGTGCCAGCAGTGATACAGGGTGGTACTTC. The chain uses TRBV6-2 or TRBV6-3 and TRBJ2-4; D possibly corresponds to TRBD1 (6 bases). Trimming cost V 5 bases and J 15 bases, with 11 bases left between them. The CDR3 spans 10 residues. Germline values: CDR1 MNHEY, CDR2 SVGEGT.

The chain combines TRBV6-6 with TRBJ2-7, with TRBD1 matching 7 bases. CDR3 length equals 14 residues. V was pared by 0 bases and J by 5 bases, with 4 bases of the junction left unmatched. Germline CDR1 is MNHNY and CDR2 is SVGAGI (reference sequence). CDR3 residues: CASSYSTGWNEQYF. The CDR3 DNA follows: TGTGCCAGCAGTTACTCGACAGGGTGGAACGAGCAGTACTTC.

In this sample, this clonotype turned up once. The chain has TRBV7-9 and TRBJ2-1; no clear D gene. Germline V lookup: CDR1 SEHNR, CDR2 FQNEAQ (reference sequence). Trimming stripped 5 bases from V and 4 bases from J, with 18 bases between. The CDR3 spans 16 residues. This CDR3 reads CASSNQISQRYNEQFF. The DNA for the CDR3 is TGTGCCAGCAGCAACCAGATAAGCCAACGGTACAATGAGCAGTTCTTC.

This clonotype came up once. V is TRBV6-2 or TRBV6-3 and J is TRBJ2-4; 11 nucleotides agree with TRBD1. There are 22 residues in the CDR3. CDR1 and CDR2 from the germline V gene are MNHEY and SVGEGT. The V gene end was trimmed by 3 bases and the J gene end by 0 bases; junction bases not matched to a gene: 19. The CDR3 DNA sequence: TGTGCCAGCAGTTATCGGGCGACCTCGGACAGGGGGCTAACCGTAGCCAAAAACATTCAGTACTTC. It codes for CASSYRATSDRGLTVAKNIQYF.

This clonotype came up once. The chain joins TRBV6-6 to TRBJ2-1, with 9 bases identical to TRBD1. The germline gives CDR1 MNHNY, CDR2 SVGAGI (reference sequence). The CDR3 consists of 11 residues. The V and J ends lost 6 bases and 15 bases, in that order; junction bases with no gene match: 6. The CDR3 nucleotides read TGTGCCAGCAGGTGGGAGGGACAGGGGTTCTTC. Translation gives CASRWEGQGFF.

The gene calls are TRBV28 and TRBJ1-5, with TRBD1 identical over 7 bases. There are 15 residues in the CDR3. V shed 6 bases, J shed 5 bases, and the junction held 10 bases outside the gene matches. CDR1 is MDHEN and CDR2 is SYDVKM in the germline V gene. DNA of the CDR3: TGTGCCAGCAGGGCAACGTGGGACAGCCATCAGCCCCAGCATTTT. Its translation is CASRATWDSHQPQHF.

In this sample, this clonotype turned up many times. V gene TRBV11-2 combines with J gene TRBJ2-1; D remains ambiguous. Germline lookup yields CDR1 SGHAT and CDR2 FQNNGV. The CDR3 spans 10 residues. V was pared by 1 base and J by 9 bases, with 1 base between. The CDR3 reads CASSLGEQFF. The CDR3 DNA follows: TGTGCCAGCAGCTTAGGTGAGCAGTTCTTC.

In nucleotides, the CDR3 is TGCAGTGCTAGAAGTAGCGGCACAGATACGCAGTATTTT. It translates to CSARSSGTDTQYF. The V gene is TRBV20-1, the J gene TRBJ2-3; D is perhaps TRBD2 (5 bases). The CDR3 spans 13 residues. V was clipped by 2 bases and J by 1 base, with 7 bases between them. CDR1 and CDR2 from the germline V gene are DFQATT and SNEGSKA (reference sequence).

The rearrangement uses TRBV9 and TRBJ2-5; TRBD2 matches 11 bases. Trimming cost V 2 bases and J 1 base; bases outside gene matches: 4. CDR1 and CDR2 from the germline V gene are SGDLS and YYNGEE. The CDR3 consists of 16 residues. This CDR3 reads CASSVGLAGAQETQYF. DNA for the CDR3: TGTGCCAGCAGCGTCGGACTAGCGGGCGCCCAAGAGACCCAGTACTTC.

This chain uses TRBV25-1 with TRBJ2-7; tentatively, D is TRBD2 (5 bases). The CDR3 runs 14 residues. Germline lookup yields CDR1 MGHDK and CDR2 SYGVNS. V dropped 3 bases and J dropped 3 bases, with 12 bases sitting between them. CDR3 nucleotides: TGTGCCAGCAGTGACCCGGGGTCAAACTACGAGCAGTACTTC. The encoded protein is CASSDPGSNYEQYF.

The genes are TRBV27 and TRBJ2-1; 14 nucleotides align to TRBD2. In germline, CDR1 is MNHEY, CDR2 SMNVEV (reference sequence). CDR3 size: 16 residues. V shed 6 bases and J 6 bases; nucleotides not matched to a gene: 7. Here the CDR3 reads CASSYIGTSGSNEQFF. The CDR3, as DNA: TGTGCCAGCAGCTACATAGGGACTAGCGGGAGCAATGAGCAGTTCTTC.